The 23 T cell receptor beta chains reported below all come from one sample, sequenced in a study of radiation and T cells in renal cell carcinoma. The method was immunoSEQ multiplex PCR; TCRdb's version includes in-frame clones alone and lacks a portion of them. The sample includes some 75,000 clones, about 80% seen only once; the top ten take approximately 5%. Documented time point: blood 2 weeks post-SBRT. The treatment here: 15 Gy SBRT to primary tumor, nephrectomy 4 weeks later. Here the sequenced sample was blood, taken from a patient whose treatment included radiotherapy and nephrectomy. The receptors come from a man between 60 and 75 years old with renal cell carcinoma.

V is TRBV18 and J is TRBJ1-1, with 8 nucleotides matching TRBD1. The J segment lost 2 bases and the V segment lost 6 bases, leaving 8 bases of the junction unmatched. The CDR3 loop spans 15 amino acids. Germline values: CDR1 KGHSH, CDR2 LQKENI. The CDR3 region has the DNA TGTGCCAGCTCCCAAGGGACAGGCCAAAACACTGAAGCTTTCTTT. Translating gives CASSQGTGQNTEAFF.

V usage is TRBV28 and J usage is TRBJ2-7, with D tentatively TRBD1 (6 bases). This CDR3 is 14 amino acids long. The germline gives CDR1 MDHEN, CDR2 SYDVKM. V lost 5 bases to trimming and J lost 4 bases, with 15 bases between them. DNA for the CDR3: TGTGCCAGCAGTCTCTCTTGGGACATTTACGAGCAGTACTTC. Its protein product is CASSLSWDIYEQYF.

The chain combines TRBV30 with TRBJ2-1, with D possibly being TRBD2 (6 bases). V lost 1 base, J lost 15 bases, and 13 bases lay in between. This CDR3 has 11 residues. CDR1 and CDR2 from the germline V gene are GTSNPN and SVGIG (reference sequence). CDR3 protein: CAWSAGTFRFF. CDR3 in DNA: TGTGCCTGGAGTGCGGGGACTTTTCGGTTCTTC.

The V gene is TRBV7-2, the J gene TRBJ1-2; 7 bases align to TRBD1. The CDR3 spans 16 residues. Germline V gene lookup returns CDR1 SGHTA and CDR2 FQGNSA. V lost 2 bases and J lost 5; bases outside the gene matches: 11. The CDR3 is CASSLSRGGLEYGYTF. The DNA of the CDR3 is TGTGCCAGCAGCTTATCGAGAGGGGGCTTGGAATATGGCTACACCTTC.

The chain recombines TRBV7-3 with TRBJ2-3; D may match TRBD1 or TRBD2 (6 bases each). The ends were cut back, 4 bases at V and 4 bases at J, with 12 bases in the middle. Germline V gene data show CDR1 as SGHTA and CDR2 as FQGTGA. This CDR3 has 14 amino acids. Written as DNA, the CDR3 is TGTGCCAGCAGCTCCTACGGGGGCTCAGATACGCAGTATTTT. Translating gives CASSSYGGSDTQYF.

The CDR3 DNA reads as TGTGCCAGCAGAATGAGTTGGCTAGCGGGAGAGGTTGCAGATACGCAGTATTTT. Translated, it gives CASRMSWLAGEVADTQYF. The chain carries TRBV7-8 and TRBJ2-3; 10 bases align to TRBD2. Looked up from germline, CDR1 is SGHVS and CDR2 is FQNEAQ. V lost 6 bases, J lost 4 bases, and 16 bases stayed unmatched. The length of the CDR3 is 18 residues.

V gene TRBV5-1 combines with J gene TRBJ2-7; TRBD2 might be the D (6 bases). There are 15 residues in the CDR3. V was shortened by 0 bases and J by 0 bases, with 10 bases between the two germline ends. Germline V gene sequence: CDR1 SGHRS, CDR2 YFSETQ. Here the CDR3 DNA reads TGCGCCAGCAGCTTGGCCCAGGGAGGCTCCTACGAGCAGTACTTC. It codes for CASSLAQGGSYEQYF.

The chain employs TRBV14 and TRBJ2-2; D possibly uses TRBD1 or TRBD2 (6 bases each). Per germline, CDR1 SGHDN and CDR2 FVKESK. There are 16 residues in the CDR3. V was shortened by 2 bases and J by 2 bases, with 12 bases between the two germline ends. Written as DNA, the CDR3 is TGTGCCAGCAGCCAACTGGGGGGCATAAACACCGGGGAGCTGTTTTTT. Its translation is CASSQLGGINTGELFF.

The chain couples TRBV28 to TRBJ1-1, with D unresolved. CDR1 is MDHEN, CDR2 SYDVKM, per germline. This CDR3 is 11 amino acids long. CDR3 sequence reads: CASSFTGVAFF. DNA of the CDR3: TGTGCTTCCAGTTTTACTGGGGTGGCTTTCTTT.

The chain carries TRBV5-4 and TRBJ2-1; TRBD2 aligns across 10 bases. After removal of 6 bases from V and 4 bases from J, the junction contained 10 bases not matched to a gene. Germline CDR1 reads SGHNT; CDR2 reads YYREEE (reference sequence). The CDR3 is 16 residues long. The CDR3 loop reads CASTPRASGSYNEQFF. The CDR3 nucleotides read TGTGCCAGCACGCCTCGGGCTAGCGGGAGTTACAATGAGCAGTTCTTC.

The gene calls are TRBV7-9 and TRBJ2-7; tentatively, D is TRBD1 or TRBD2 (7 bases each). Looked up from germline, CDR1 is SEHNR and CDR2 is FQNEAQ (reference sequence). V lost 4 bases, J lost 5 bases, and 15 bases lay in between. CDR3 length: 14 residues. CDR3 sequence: CASSSRQGGNEQYF. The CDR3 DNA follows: TGTGCCAGCAGCTCCCGACAGGGAGGGAACGAGCAGTACTTC.

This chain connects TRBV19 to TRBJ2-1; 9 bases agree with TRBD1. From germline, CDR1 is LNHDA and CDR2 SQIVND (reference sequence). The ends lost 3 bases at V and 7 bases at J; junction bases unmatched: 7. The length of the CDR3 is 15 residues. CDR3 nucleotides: TGTGCCAGTAGTATTGCGGGACAGGGTGGAAATGAGCAGTTCTTC. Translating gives CASSIAGQGGNEQFF.

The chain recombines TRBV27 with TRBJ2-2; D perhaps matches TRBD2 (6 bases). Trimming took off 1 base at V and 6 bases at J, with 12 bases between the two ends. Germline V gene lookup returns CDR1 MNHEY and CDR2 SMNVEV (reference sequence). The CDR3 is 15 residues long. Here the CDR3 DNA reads TGTGCCAGCAGTTTATACCTTAGCGGCGCCGGGGAGCTGTTTTTT. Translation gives CASSLYLSGAGELFF.

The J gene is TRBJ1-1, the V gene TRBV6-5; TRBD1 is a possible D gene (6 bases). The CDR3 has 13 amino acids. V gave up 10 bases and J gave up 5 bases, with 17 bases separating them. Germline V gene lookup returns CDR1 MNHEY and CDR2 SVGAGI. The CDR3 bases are TGTGCCACCACACAGGGTTTGGGGACTGAAGCTTTCTTT. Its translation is CATTQGLGTEAFF.

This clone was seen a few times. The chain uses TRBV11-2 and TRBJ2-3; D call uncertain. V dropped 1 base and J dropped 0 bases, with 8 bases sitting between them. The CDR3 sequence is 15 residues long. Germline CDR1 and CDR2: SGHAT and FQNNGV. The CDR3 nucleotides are TGTGCCAGCAGCTTAGCAGAACCTAGCACAGATACGCAGTATTTT. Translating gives CASSLAEPSTDTQYF.

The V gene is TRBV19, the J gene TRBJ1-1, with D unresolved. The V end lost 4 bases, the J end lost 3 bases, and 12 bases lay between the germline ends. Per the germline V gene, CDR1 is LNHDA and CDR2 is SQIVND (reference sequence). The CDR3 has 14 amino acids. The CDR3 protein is CASSNGRGYTEAFF. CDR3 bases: TGTGCCAGTAGTAACGGACGAGGGTACACTGAAGCTTTCTTT.

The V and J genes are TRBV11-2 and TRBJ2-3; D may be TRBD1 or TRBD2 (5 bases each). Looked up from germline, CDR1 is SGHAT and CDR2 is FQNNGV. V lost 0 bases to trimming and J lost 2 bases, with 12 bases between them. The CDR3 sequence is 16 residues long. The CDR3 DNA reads TGTGCCAGCAGCTTAGAACGGGACCCCTACACAGATACGCAGTATTTT. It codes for CASSLERDPYTDTQYF.

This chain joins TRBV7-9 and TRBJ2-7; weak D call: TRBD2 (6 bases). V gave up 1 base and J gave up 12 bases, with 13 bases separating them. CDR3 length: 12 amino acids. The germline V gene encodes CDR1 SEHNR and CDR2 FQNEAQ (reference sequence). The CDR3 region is CASSLGGEVAYF. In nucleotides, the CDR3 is TGTGCCAGCAGCTTAGGGGGGGAAGTCGCGTACTTC.

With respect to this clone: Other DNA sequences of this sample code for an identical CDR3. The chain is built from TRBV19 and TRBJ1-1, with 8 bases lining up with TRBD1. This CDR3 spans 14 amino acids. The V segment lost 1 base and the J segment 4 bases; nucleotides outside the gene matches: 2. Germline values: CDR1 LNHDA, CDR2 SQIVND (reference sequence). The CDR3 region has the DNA TGTGCCAGTAGTATAGGGCAGGGGGCCACTGAAGCTTTCTTT. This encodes CASSIGQGATEAFF.

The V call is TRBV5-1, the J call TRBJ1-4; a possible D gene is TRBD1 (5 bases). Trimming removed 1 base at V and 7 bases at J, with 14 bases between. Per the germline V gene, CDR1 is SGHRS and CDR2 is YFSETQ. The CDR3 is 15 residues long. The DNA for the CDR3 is TGCGCCAGCAGCTTGCAAGGGGCTTTGAGTGAAAAACTGTTTTTT. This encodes CASSLQGALSEKLFF.

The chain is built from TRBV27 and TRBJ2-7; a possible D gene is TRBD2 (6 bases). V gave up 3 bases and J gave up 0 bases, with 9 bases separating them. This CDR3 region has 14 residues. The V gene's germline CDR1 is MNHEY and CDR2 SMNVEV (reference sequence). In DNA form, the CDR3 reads TGTGCCAGCAGTTTCTTCGGGAGCTCCTACGAGCAGTACTTC. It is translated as CASSFFGSSYEQYF.

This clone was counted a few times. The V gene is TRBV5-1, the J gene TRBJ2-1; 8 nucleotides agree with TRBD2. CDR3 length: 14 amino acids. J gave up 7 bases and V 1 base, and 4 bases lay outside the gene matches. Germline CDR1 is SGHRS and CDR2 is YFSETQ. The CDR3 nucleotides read TGCGCCAGCAGCTTGTCGGGAGGGAGGAATGAGCAGTTCTTC. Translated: CASSLSGGRNEQFF.

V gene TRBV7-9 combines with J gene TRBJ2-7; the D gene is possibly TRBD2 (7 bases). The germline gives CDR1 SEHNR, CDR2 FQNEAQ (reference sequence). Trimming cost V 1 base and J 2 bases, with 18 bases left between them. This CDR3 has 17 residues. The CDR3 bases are TGTGCCAGCAGCTTAGGGGGGGGCGGGCCCACCCCCTACGAGCAGTACTTC. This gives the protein CASSLGGGGPTPYEQYF.